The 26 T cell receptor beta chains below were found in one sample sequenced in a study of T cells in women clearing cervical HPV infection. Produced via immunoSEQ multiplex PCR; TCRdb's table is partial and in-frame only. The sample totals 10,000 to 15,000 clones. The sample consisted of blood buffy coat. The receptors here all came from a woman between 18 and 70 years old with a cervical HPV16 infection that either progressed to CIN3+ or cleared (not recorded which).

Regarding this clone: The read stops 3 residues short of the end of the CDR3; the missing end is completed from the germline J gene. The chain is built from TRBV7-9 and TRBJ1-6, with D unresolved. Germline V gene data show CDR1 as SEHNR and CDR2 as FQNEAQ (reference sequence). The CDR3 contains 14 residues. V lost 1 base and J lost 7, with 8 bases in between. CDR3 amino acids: CASSLVPGNSPLHF. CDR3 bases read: TGTGCCAGCAGCTTAGTCCCGGGGAATTCACCC.

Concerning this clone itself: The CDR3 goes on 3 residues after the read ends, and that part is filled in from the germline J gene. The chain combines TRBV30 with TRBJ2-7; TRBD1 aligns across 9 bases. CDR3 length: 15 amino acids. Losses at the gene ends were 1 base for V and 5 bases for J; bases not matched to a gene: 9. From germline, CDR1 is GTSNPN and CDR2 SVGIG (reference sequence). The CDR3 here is CAWSAGTGILNEQYF. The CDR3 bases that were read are TGTGCCTGGAGTGCCGGGACAGGGATACTTAACGAG.

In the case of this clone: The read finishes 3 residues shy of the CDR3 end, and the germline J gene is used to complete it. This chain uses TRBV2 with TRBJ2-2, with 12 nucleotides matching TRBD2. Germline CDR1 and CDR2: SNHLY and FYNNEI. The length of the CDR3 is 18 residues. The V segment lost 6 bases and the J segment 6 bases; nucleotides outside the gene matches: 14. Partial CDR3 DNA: TGTGCCAGCAGAAAGACTAGCGGGGGTCCTGGGGGGTCCGGGGAG. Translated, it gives CASRKTSGGPGGSGE. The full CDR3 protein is CASRKTSGGPGGSGELFF.

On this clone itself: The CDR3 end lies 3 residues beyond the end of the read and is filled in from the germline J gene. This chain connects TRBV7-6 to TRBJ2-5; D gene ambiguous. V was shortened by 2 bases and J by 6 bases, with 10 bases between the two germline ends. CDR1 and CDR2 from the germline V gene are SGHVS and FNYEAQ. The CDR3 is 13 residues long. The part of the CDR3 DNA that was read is TGTGCCAGCAGCTTAAGCTCCTCAAAGACC. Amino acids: CASSLSSSKT. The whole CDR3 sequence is CASSLSSSKTQYF.

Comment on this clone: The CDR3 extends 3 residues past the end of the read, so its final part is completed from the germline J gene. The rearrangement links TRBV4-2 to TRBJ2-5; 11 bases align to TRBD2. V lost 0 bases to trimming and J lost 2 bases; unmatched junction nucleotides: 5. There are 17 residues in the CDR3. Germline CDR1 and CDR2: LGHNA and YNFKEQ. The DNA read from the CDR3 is TGTGCCAGCAGCCAAGATCCTAGCGGGGGGAGACAAGAGACC. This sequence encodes CASSQDPSGGRQET. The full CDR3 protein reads CASSQDPSGGRQETQYF.

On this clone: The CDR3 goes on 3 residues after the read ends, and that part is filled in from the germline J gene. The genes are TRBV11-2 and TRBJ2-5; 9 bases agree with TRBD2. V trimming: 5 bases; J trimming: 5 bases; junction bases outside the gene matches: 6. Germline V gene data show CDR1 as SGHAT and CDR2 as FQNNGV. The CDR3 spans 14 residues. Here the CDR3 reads CASSPLAGPETQYF. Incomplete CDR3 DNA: TGTGCCAGCAGCCCTCTAGCGGGACCTGAGACC.

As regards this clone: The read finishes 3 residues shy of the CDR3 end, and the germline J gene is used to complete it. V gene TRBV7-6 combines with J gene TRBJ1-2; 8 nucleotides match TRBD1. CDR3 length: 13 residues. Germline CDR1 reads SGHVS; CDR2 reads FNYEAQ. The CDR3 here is CASSLTGGNDYTF. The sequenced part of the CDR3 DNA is TGTGCCAGCAGCTTAACAGGGGGGAATGAC.

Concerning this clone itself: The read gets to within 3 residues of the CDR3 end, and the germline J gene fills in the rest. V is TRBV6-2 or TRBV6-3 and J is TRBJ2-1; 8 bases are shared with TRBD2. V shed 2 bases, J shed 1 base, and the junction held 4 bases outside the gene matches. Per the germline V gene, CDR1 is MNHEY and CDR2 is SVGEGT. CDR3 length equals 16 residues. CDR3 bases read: TGTGCCAGCAGTTACCGGGGGGGGTGGTCCTACAATGAG. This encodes CASSYRGGWSYNE. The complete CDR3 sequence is CASSYRGGWSYNEQFF.

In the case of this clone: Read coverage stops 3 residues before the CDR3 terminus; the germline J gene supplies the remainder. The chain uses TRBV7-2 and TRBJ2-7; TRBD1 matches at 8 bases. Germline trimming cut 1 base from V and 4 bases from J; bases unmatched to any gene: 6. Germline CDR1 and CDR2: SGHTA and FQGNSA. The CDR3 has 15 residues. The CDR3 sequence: CASSLGRTGTYEQYF. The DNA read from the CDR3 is TGTGCCAGCAGCTTAGGAAGGACAGGGACATACGAG.

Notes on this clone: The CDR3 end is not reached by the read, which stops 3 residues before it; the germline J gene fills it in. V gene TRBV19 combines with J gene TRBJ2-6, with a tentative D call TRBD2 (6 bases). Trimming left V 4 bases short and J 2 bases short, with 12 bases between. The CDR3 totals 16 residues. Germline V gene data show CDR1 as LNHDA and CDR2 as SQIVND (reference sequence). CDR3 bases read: TGTGCCAGTAGTAGGATATGGGGGGCTGGGGCCAACGTC. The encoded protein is CASSRIWGAGANV. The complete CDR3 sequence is CASSRIWGAGANVLTF.

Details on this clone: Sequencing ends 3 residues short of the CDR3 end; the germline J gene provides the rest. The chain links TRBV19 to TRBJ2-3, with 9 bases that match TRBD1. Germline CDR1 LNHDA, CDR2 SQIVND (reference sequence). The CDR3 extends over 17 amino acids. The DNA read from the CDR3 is TGTGCCAGTAGTATGGCGATGGGACAGGGTGGACGCGAGACG. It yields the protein CASSMAMGQGGRET. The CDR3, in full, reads CASSMAMGQGGRETQYF.

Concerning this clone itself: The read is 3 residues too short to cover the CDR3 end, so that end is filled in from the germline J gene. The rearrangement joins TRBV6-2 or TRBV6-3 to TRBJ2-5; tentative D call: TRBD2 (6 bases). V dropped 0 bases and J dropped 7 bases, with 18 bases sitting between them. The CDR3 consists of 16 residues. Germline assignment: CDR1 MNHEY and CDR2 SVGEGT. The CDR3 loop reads CASSYSPAGRYGTQYF. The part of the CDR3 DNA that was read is TGTGCCAGCAGTTACTCGCCCGCGGGAAGATATGGGACC.

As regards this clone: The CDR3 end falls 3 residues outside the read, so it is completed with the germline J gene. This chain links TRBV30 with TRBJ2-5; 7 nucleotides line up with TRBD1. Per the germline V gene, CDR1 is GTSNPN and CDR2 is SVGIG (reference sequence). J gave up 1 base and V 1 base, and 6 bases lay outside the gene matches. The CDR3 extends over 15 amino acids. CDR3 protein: CAWSEARDSQETQYF. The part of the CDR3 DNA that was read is TGTGCCTGGAGTGAAGCAAGGGACAGCCAAGAGACC. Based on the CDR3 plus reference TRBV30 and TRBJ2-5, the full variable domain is SQTIHQWPATLVQPVGSPLSLECTVEGTSNPNLYWYRQAAGRGLQLLFYSVGIGQISSEVPQNLSASRPQDRQFILSSKKLLLSDSGFYLCAWSEARDSQETQYFGPGTRLLVL.

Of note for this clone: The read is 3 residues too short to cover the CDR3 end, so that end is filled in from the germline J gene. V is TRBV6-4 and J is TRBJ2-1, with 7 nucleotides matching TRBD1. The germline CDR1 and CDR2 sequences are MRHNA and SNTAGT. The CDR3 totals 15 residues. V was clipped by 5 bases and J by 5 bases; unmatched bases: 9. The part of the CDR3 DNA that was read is TGTGCCAGCAGTTCACACGGGACAGCAGACAATGAG. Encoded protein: CASSSHGTADNE. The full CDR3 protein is CASSSHGTADNEQFF.

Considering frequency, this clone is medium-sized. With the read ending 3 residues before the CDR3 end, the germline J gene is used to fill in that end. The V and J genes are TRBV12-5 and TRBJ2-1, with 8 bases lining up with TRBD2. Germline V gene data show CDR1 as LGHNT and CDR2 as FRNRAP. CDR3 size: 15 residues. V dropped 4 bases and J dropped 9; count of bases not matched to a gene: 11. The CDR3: CASGSGRGGSGEQFF. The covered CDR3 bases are TGTGCTAGTGGTTCCGGGCGCGGGGGGTCCGGTGAG.

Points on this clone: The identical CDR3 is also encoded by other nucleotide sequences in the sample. The CDR3 DNA, read in part, is TGTGCCAGCAGTCTAGACAGGTATCGGGGC. Encoded protein: CASSLDRYRG. In full, the CDR3 reads CASSLDRYRGYTF. This chain joins TRBV7-2 and TRBJ1-2; the D gene is possibly TRBD1 (6 bases). Read sequence stops 3 residues before the CDR3 end, and the germline J gene provides the missing end. Germline V CDR1 and CDR2: SGHTA, FQGNSA. CDR3 length: 13 amino acids.

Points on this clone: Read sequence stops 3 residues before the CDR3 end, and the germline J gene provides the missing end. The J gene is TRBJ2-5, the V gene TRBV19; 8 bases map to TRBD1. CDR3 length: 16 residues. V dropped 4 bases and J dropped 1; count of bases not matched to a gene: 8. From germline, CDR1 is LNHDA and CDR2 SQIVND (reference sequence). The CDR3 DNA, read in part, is TGTGCCAGTAGTAGATCCGGGACAGGAGGCCAAGAGACC. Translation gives CASSRSGTGGQET. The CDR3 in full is CASSRSGTGGQETQYF.

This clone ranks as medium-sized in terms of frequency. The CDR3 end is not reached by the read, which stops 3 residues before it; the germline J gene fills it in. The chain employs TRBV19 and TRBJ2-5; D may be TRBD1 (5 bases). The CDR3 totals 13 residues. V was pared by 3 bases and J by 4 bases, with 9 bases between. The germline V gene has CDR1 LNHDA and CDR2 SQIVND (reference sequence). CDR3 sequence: CASSIQQGETQYF. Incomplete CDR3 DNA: TGTGCCAGTAGTATCCAGCAGGGAGAGACC.

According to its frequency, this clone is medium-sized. CDR3 DNA (partial): TGTGCCAGCAGTTACGCCGCGGGGGGGGCGAAAAACATT. This encodes CASSYAAGGAKNI. In full, the CDR3 is CASSYAAGGAKNIQYF. V gene TRBV6-2 or TRBV6-3 combines with J gene TRBJ2-4, with 9 bases identical to TRBD2. Sequencing ends 3 residues short of the CDR3 end; the germline J gene provides the rest. This CDR3 region has 16 residues. From germline, CDR1 is MNHEY and CDR2 SVGEGT. With 2 bases clipped from V and 4 bases from J, the junction kept 6 bases outside the gene matches.

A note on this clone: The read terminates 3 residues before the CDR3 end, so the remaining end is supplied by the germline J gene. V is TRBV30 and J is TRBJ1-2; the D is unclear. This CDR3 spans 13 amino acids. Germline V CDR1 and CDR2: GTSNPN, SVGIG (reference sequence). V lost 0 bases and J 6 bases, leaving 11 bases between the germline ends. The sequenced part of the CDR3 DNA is TGTGCCTGGAGTGTAAGGGTTTCTGATGGC. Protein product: CAWSVRVSDG. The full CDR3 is CAWSVRVSDGYTF.

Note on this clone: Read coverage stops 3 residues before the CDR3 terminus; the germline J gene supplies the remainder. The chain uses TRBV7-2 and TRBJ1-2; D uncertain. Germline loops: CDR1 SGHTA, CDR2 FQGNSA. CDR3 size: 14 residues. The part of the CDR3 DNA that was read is TGTGCCAGCAGCTTACCGGGGTTAGTCCACGAC. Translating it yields CASSLPGLVHD. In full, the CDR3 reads CASSLPGLVHDYTF.

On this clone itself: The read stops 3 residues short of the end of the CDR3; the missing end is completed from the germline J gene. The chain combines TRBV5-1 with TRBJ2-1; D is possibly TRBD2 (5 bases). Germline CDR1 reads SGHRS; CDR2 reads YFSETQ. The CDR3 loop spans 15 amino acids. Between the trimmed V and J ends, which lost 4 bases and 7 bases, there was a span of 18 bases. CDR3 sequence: CASSVTGEARNEQFF. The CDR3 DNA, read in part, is TGCGCCAGCAGCGTGACCGGGGAAGCTAGAAATGAG.

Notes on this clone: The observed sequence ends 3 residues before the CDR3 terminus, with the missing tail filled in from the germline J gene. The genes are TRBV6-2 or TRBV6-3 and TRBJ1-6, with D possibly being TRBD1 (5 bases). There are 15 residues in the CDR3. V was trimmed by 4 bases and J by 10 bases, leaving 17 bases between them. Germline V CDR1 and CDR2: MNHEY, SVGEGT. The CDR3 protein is CASSSGLPTGSPLHF. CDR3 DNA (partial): TGTGCCAGCAGTTCGGGACTCCCGACGGGGTCACCC.

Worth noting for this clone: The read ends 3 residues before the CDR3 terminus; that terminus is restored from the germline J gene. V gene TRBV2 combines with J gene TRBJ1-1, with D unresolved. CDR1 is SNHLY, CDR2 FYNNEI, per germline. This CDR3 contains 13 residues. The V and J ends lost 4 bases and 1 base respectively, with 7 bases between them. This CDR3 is CASSVNGNTEAFF. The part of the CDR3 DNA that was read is TGTGCCAGCAGTGTTAACGGGAACACTGAA.

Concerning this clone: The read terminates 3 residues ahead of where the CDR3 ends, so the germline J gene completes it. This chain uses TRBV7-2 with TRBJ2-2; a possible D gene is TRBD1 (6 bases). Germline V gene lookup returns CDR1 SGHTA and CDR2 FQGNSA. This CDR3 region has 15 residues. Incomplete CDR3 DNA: TGTGCCAGCAGCTTAATGGGACACCCTAATGAAAAG. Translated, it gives CASSLMGHPNEK. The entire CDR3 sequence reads CASSLMGHPNEKLFF.

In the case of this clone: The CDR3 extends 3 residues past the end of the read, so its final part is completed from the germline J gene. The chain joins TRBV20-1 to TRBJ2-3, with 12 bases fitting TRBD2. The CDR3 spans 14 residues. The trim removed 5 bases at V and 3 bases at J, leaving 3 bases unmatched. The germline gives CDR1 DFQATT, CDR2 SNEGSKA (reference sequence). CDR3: CSAQGLAGTDTQYF. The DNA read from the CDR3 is TGCAGTGCTCAAGGACTAGCGGGGACAGATACG.